This T cell receptor beta chain was recorded in a study of beta chain features in type 1 diabetes. About the research overall: Healthy donors and patients showed comparable age, gender and cell yields. Sorted cells examined across all samples numbered 107,917,701.

Sorting of CD4+ naive, central memory, regulatory and stem cell-like memory cells was performed via CD45RO/CCR7/CD25/CD127/CD95/CD27. Purity exceeding 95% was reached by all sorted populations. Reverse transcription of all isolated RNA meant that expressed TCRB transcripts were sequenced. Clones were sequenced by immunoSEQ multiplex PCR, and TCRdb holds only the in-frame ones, with some missing. In the table there are some 19,000 clones, around 50% of which are singletons. The germline gives CDR1 SGHTA, CDR2 FQGNSA. V was clipped by 1 base and J by 0 bases; unmatched bases: 6. This CDR3 spans 17 amino acids. This clone was recorded only once.

This chain uses TRBV7-2 with TRBJ2-3; 8 bases line up with TRBD2. The specimen was stem cell memory CD4+ T cells from blood. This clonotype was obtained from a man between 18 and 35 years old in good health. CDR3 DNA: TGTGCCAGCAGCTTAGTGGTCGGGGGGGGCAGCACAGATACGCAGTATTTT. It specifies CASSLVVGGGSTDTQYF.